A single sample gave rise to the 20 T cell receptor beta chains below, sequenced in a study of regulatory and conventional T cells in RAG deficiency. Genomic DNA came from blood conventional CD4+ T cells gated CD25-low CD127-high. TCRdb's copy holds only in-frame clones and misses some; the assay was immunoSEQ multiplex PCR. The repertoire has fewer than 30,000 clones, 90% to 95% of them found once; the top ten carry around 0.2%. The same data also contributed to another study, on regulatory T cells. According to that study: Amplification used 52 TRBV primers and 13 TRBJ primers.

Source material: CD25- CD4+ T cells sorted from blood. Every receptor here comes from a human donor in good health.

The chain has TRBV5-1 and TRBJ1-2; 9 positions match TRBD1. Germline values: CDR1 SGHRS, CDR2 YFSETQ. The CDR3 is made up of 14 amino acids. With V trimmed by 3 bases and J by 4 bases, 4 bases remained unmatched. DNA of the CDR3: TGCGCCAGCAGCTCACAGGGGGCAACCTATGGCTACACCTTC. Protein sequence: CASSSQGATYGYTF.

This chain links TRBV28 with TRBJ1-5; D unclear. This CDR3 has 15 residues. Trimming removed 3 bases from V and 7 bases from J, with 16 bases in between. Per the germline V gene, CDR1 is MDHEN and CDR2 is SYDVKM. The CDR3 sequence: CASSFPTSRAQPQHF. CDR3 nucleotide sequence: TGTGCCAGCAGTTTCCCGACTTCGAGAGCGCAGCCCCAGCATTTT.

This chain links TRBV5-4 with TRBJ2-3; TRBD2 aligns across 10 bases. The CDR3 length is 15 residues. CDR1 is SGHNT, CDR2 YYREEE, per germline (reference sequence). V dropped 5 bases and J dropped 3; count of bases not matched to a gene: 6. CDR3 protein: CASRLGLAETDTQYF. CDR3 nucleotides: TGTGCCAGCAGGCTCGGACTAGCGGAGACAGATACGCAGTATTTT.

J is TRBJ1-2 and V is TRBV10-1, with 8 bases identical to TRBD1. Germline assignment: CDR1 WNHNN and CDR2 SYGVQD (reference sequence). V shed 4 bases, J shed 14 bases, and the junction held 18 bases outside the gene matches. The CDR3 loop spans 15 amino acids. CDR3 protein: CASSAGPGGQSRATF. CDR3 bases: TGCGCCAGCAGTGCCGGCCCAGGGGGCCAGTCCAGGGCGACCTTC.

The V gene is TRBV11-1, the J gene TRBJ1-1; TRBD1 is a possible D gene (6 bases). Germline assignment: CDR1 SGHAT and CDR2 FQDESV (reference sequence). The CDR3 contains 15 residues. V shed 5 bases and J shed 6 bases, with 19 bases lying between them. CDR3 nucleotide sequence: TGTGCCAGCAGCCTTGAGGCCCAGGGGCCCCCTGAAGCTTTCTTT. This codes for CASSLEAQGPPEAFF.

The chain has TRBV25-1 and TRBJ1-2; 7 bases match TRBD1. Trimming took 2 bases from V and 4 from J; bases not matched to a gene: 7. Germline V CDR1 and CDR2: MGHDK, SYGVNS. The CDR3 is made up of 15 amino acids. The CDR3 spells CASSETQGRGYGYTF. The CDR3 region has the DNA TGTGCCAGCAGTGAAACACAGGGGCGCGGCTATGGCTACACCTTC.

The chain carries TRBV11-1 and TRBJ2-7; D is uncertain. The CDR3 has 16 residues. The V end lost 4 bases, the J end lost 0 bases, and 16 bases lay between the germline ends. Per germline, CDR1 SGHAT and CDR2 FQDESV (reference sequence). The DNA of the CDR3 is TGTGCCAGCAGCTCAATGATTGGAGATTTCTCCTACGAGCAGTACTTC. Translating it yields CASSSMIGDFSYEQYF.

V and J are TRBV5-1 and TRBJ2-3, with TRBD2 matching 12 bases. Per germline, CDR1 SGHRS and CDR2 YFSETQ. V was clipped by 1 base and J by 0 bases; unmatched bases: 6. The CDR3 contains 18 residues. The CDR3 region is CASSLKLAGGLSTDTQYF. CDR3 DNA: TGCGCCAGCAGCTTGAAACTAGCGGGGGGTCTTAGCACAGATACGCAGTATTTT.

The chain employs TRBV2 and TRBJ1-6; D gene uncertain. This CDR3 has 14 amino acids. The germline V and J ends were trimmed by 6 bases and 4 bases, with 10 bases remaining between them. The germline CDR1 and CDR2 sequences are SNHLY and FYNNEI. The chain's CDR3 is CASREAEYNSPLHF. The DNA of the CDR3 is TGTGCCAGCAGGGAGGCAGAATATAATTCACCCCTCCACTTT.

The CDR3 sequence: CASRGVEGLNSPLHF. CDR3 DNA: TGTGCCAGCAGGGGCGTAGAGGGTCTTAATTCACCCCTCCACTTT. This chain connects TRBV28 to TRBJ1-6; D not resolved. Trimming took 6 bases from V and 6 from J, leaving 15 bases between them. The CDR3 length is 15 residues. From germline, CDR1 is MDHEN and CDR2 SYDVKM.

This rearrangement joins TRBV18 to TRBJ2-5, with 12 bases fitting TRBD1. Germline assignment: CDR1 KGHSH and CDR2 LQKENI. CDR3 size: 16 residues. Trimming took 3 bases from V and 1 from J; bases not matched to a gene: 3. CDR3 in amino acids: CASSPPGQGAQETQYF. CDR3 sequence (DNA): TGTGCCAGCTCACCCCCGGGACAGGGGGCCCAAGAGACCCAGTACTTC.

V gene TRBV6-5 combines with J gene TRBJ1-1; D is unclear. The V gene lost 8 bases and the J gene lost 1 base, with 17 bases spanning the gap. Germline CDR1 is MNHEY and CDR2 is SVGAGI. CDR3 length equals 15 residues. The CDR3 reads CASGTGRLGNTEAFF. The CDR3 DNA reads as TGTGCCAGCGGAACCGGGAGGCTGGGGAACACTGAAGCTTTCTTT.

This clone was observed a single time. The chain links TRBV30 to TRBJ2-5; D is unresolved. Trimming left V 2 bases short and J 5 bases short, with 6 bases between. CDR3 length equals 11 residues. The germline gives CDR1 GTSNPN, CDR2 SVGIG (reference sequence). The DNA for the CDR3 is TGTGCCTGGAGTTTCGGGGAGACCCAGTACTTC. Amino acid sequence: CAWSFGETQYF.

V usage is TRBV29-1 and J usage is TRBJ2-3, with D perhaps TRBD2 (6 bases). Germline values: CDR1 SQVTM, CDR2 ANQGSEA. The germline V and J ends were trimmed by 3 bases and 4 bases, with 11 bases remaining between them. The CDR3 is made up of 13 amino acids. The CDR3, as DNA: TGCAGCGTTGATATGCGGGGTTCAGATACGCAGTATTTT. This sequence encodes CSVDMRGSDTQYF.

The CDR3 bases are TGTGCCAGCAGTTCCAACAGGGGGAGACTCTATGGCTACACCTTC. Protein sequence: CASSSNRGRLYGYTF. This chain uses TRBV2 with TRBJ1-2; 8 nucleotides match TRBD1. Trimming at V came to 5 bases and at J to 4 bases, leaving 9 bases not matched to a gene. The germline CDR1 and CDR2 sequences are SNHLY and FYNNEI. The CDR3 loop spans 15 amino acids. The whole variable domain, filled in from reference TRBV2 and TRBJ1-2, reads EPEVTQTPSHQVTQMGQEVILRCVPISNHLYFYWYRQILGQKVEFLVSFYNNEISEKSEIFDDQFSVERPDGSNFTLKIRSTKLEDSAMYFCASSSNRGRLYGYTFGSGTRLTVV.

This clone was observed a single time. The V call is TRBV6-1, the J call TRBJ1-5; D not resolved. In germline, CDR1 is MNHNS, CDR2 SASEGT. The CDR3 has 14 residues. V gave up 5 bases and J gave up 7 bases, with 15 bases separating them. For the CDR3, the DNA is TGTGCCAGCAGTTCCCGGGCCTCGGGACAGCCCCAGCATTTT. Translating it yields CASSSRASGQPQHF.

The chain links TRBV28 to TRBJ2-3, with a tentative D call TRBD2 (6 bases). The V gene's germline CDR1 is MDHEN and CDR2 SYDVKM. The V end was cut by 2 bases, the J end by 3 bases, with 9 bases between. The CDR3 contains 14 residues. CDR3 amino acids: CASSLLGRTDTQYF. For the CDR3, the DNA is TGTGCCAGCAGTTTACTGGGGAGGACAGATACGCAGTATTTT. The complete variable domain, with remaining parts taken from reference TRBV28 and TRBJ2-3, reads DVKVTQSSRYLVKRTGEKVFLECVQDMDHENMFWYRQDPGLGLRLIYFSYDVKMKEKGDIPEGYSVSREKKERFSLILESASTNQTSMYLCASSLLGRTDTQYFGPGTRLTVL.

The rearrangement joins TRBV11-2 to TRBJ2-3, with 8 nucleotides matching TRBD2. Germline V gives CDR1 SGHAT, CDR2 FQNNGV. This CDR3 region has 18 residues. The V segment lost 5 bases and the J segment 2 bases; nucleotides outside the gene matches: 15. As DNA, the CDR3 is TGTGCCAGCAGCCTAGGGGGAGGCGGGGGGTTACCCACAGATACGCAGTATTTT. Its protein product is CASSLGGGGGLPTDTQYF.

This clone was counted once. The rearrangement links TRBV14 to TRBJ2-3; tentatively, D is TRBD1 (5 bases). Germline V lookup: CDR1 SGHDN, CDR2 FVKESK. The ends were cut back, 5 bases at V and 2 bases at J, with 20 bases in the middle. The CDR3 is 17 residues long. The DNA for the CDR3 is TGTGCCAGCAGCGCTCGACAGAACTTATTACTCACAGATACGCAGTATTTT. Translated: CASSARQNLLLTDTQYF.

In its sample, this clone was seen once. V and J are TRBV18 and TRBJ1-2; D gene unclear. Trimming took 3 bases from V and 4 from J, leaving 9 bases between them. Looked up from germline, CDR1 is KGHSH and CDR2 is LQKENI. The CDR3 contains 13 residues. The CDR3 region is CASSPEVAYGYTF. CDR3 in DNA: TGTGCCAGCTCACCGGAAGTAGCCTATGGCTACACCTTC.